A selection of T cell receptor beta chains follows, all from one sample in a study of Ad26.COV2.S vaccination and SARS-CoV-2 variants. TCRdb's table, derived via immunoSEQ multiplex PCR, lists solely in-frame clones and lacks some. The profile shows roughly 270,000 clones, over 75% of them singletons. The source was peripheral blood, collected in a trial of Ad26.COV2.S vaccine versus placebo. Every receptor here comes from a person between 18 and 65 years old who received the Ad26.COV2.S COVID-19 vaccine or a placebo. Both conserved end residues are part of each CDR3. Each record gives: J gene, D gene, V gene, CDR3 protein. A D gene is named only where the DNA matches it firmly.

J gene: TRBJ2-5
D gene: NA
V gene: TRBV5-4
CDR3 protein: CAIGEPWPQETQYF

J gene: TRBJ1-2
D gene: NA
V gene: TRBV7-8
CDR3 protein: CASGQGIDGYTF

J gene: TRBJ2-1
D gene: NA
V gene: TRBV7-3
CDR3 protein: CASSSTAGASSYNEQFF

J gene: TRBJ1-4
D gene: NA
V gene: TRBV13
CDR3 protein: CASSFGLREKLFF

J gene: TRBJ2-2
D gene: NA
V gene: TRBV24-1
CDR3 protein: CATSDLGGTGELFF

J gene: TRBJ2-7
D gene: NA
V gene: TRBV9
CDR3 protein: CASSADTSAIYYEQYF

J gene: TRBJ2-6
D gene: NA
V gene: TRBV2
CDR3 protein: CASKGEGPNVLTF

J gene: TRBJ2-7
D gene: TRBD2
V gene: TRBV6-6
CDR3 protein: CASSYSGAGAYEQYF

J gene: TRBJ1-5
D gene: NA
V gene: TRBV19
CDR3 protein: CASSMEGMGNQPQHF

J gene: TRBJ1-5
D gene: NA
V gene: TRBV21-1
CDR3 protein: CASSSRGGEEGHQPQHF

J gene: TRBJ1-1
D gene: NA
V gene: TRBV20-1
CDR3 protein: CSASFAGRSDTEAFF

J gene: TRBJ2-7
D gene: TRBD1
V gene: TRBV6-2/TRBV6-3
CDR3 protein: CASSWDRVSYEQYF

J gene: TRBJ1-1
D gene: TRBD1
V gene: TRBV6-1
CDR3 protein: CASSEWVPTGKTEAFF

J gene: TRBJ2-6
D gene: TRBD1
V gene: TRBV19
CDR3 protein: CASSIDGQGAGANVLTF

J gene: TRBJ2-5
D gene: TRBD2
V gene: TRBV27
CDR3 protein: CASSSPRGGKETQYF

J gene: TRBJ1-2
D gene: TRBD1
V gene: TRBV2
CDR3 protein: CASRGTGGAYGYTF

J gene: TRBJ2-2
D gene: NA
V gene: TRBV5-1
CDR3 protein: CASSPDTNTGELFF

J gene: TRBJ1-2
D gene: NA
V gene: TRBV9
CDR3 protein: CASSVGPRSYGYTF

J gene: TRBJ2-7
D gene: NA
V gene: TRBV7-2
CDR3 protein: CASSRTENYEQYF

J gene: TRBJ1-5
D gene: NA
V gene: TRBV5-4
CDR3 protein: CASSLDHNQPQHF

J gene: TRBJ1-1
D gene: NA
V gene: TRBV30
CDR3 protein: CAWSARGRLNTEAFF

J gene: TRBJ1-6
D gene: NA
V gene: TRBV12-5
CDR3 protein: CASGLVRIGRNNSPLHF

J gene: TRBJ1-2
D gene: NA
V gene: TRBV29-1
CDR3 protein: CSVGSVGGYGYTF

J gene: TRBJ2-7
D gene: NA
V gene: TRBV25-1
CDR3 protein: CASSVTGGSYEQYF

J gene: TRBJ2-7
D gene: NA
V gene: TRBV6-5
CDR3 protein: CASRRDSSHSYEQYF

J gene: TRBJ1-1
D gene: NA
V gene: TRBV5-1
CDR3 protein: CASSIRVGAEAFF

J gene: TRBJ1-2
D gene: NA
V gene: TRBV10-1
CDR3 protein: CASNKQGSYGYTF

J gene: TRBJ1-4
D gene: NA
V gene: TRBV29-1
CDR3 protein: CSVRRRMANEKLFF

J gene: TRBJ1-5
D gene: TRBD1
V gene: TRBV29-1
CDR3 protein: CSVQGTANQPQHF

J gene: TRBJ2-7
D gene: TRBD1
V gene: TRBV27
CDR3 protein: CASSFGTATSYEQYF

J gene: TRBJ1-2
D gene: TRBD1
V gene: TRBV12-3/TRBV12-4
CDR3 protein: CASNGDRGDGYTF

J gene: TRBJ1-5
D gene: TRBD1
V gene: TRBV7-2
CDR3 protein: CASSFTGGWQPQHF

J gene: TRBJ2-1
D gene: TRBD1
V gene: TRBV29-1
CDR3 protein: CSLVRQGKDNEQFF

J gene: TRBJ1-1
D gene: NA
V gene: TRBV27
CDR3 protein: CASSLKRTVLNTEAFF

J gene: TRBJ2-5
D gene: TRBD1
V gene: TRBV5-8
CDR3 protein: CASRGGGETQYF

J gene: TRBJ1-5
D gene: NA
V gene: TRBV10-2
CDR3 protein: CASRDVSNQPQHF

J gene: TRBJ2-1
D gene: NA
V gene: TRBV29-1
CDR3 protein: CSVANYNEQFF

J gene: TRBJ1-2
D gene: TRBD1
V gene: TRBV18
CDR3 protein: CASSPDRGGYGYTF

J gene: TRBJ2-1
D gene: TRBD1
V gene: TRBV28
CDR3 protein: CASSSYGTGPDNEQFF

J gene: TRBJ1-1
D gene: NA
V gene: TRBV12-5
CDR3 protein: CASGFVGATEAFF

J gene: TRBJ1-1
D gene: NA
V gene: TRBV12-5
CDR3 protein: CASGLVEAFF

J gene: TRBJ2-1
D gene: NA
V gene: TRBV4-3
CDR3 protein: CASSQVQTPRSEQFF

J gene: TRBJ2-6
D gene: NA
V gene: TRBV30
CDR3 protein: CAWSVESGANVLTF

J gene: TRBJ1-2
D gene: NA
V gene: TRBV23-1
CDR3 protein: CASNCGQGPSYGYTF

J gene: TRBJ1-3
D gene: NA
V gene: TRBV18
CDR3 protein: CASSPYSSGNTIYF

J gene: TRBJ1-1
D gene: NA
V gene: TRBV6-5
CDR3 protein: CASIMTKLEAFF

J gene: TRBJ2-5
D gene: TRBD2
V gene: TRBV7-6
CDR3 protein: CASRRLAGGSSETQYF

J gene: TRBJ1-1
D gene: NA
V gene: TRBV18
CDR3 protein: CASSRGRDTEAFF

J gene: TRBJ1-1
D gene: NA
V gene: TRBV28
CDR3 protein: CASTFGGALNTEAFF

J gene: TRBJ2-3
D gene: NA
V gene: TRBV7-6
CDR3 protein: CASSLWGAQGADTQYF

J gene: TRBJ1-2
D gene: TRBD1
V gene: TRBV29-1
CDR3 protein: CSAMDRGYGYTF

J gene: TRBJ1-1
D gene: TRBD1
V gene: TRBV5-1
CDR3 protein: CASRPTGGLNTEAFF

J gene: TRBJ2-5
D gene: TRBD1
V gene: TRBV4-2
CDR3 protein: CASSPDRAETQYF

J gene: TRBJ2-3
D gene: NA
V gene: TRBV4-1
CDR3 protein: CASSQTPASTDTQYF

J gene: TRBJ2-1
D gene: NA
V gene: TRBV5-4
CDR3 protein: CASSPGGPSSYNEQFF

J gene: TRBJ1-2
D gene: TRBD1
V gene: TRBV4-3
CDR3 protein: CASSRVGTGYGYTF

J gene: TRBJ2-3
D gene: NA
V gene: TRBV29-1
CDR3 protein: CSVDSGRVTDTQYF